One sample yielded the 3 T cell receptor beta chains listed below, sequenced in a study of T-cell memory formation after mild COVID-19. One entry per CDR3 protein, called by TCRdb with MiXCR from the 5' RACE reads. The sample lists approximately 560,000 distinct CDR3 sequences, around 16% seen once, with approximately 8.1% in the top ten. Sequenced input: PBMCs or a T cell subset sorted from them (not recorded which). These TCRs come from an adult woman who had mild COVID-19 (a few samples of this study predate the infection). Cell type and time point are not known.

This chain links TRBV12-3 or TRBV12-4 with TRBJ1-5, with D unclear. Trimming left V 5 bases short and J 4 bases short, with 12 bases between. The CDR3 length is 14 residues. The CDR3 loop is CASSILGVNQPQHF. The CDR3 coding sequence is TGTGCCAGCAGTATCCTAGGAGTAAATCAGCCCCAGCATTTT.

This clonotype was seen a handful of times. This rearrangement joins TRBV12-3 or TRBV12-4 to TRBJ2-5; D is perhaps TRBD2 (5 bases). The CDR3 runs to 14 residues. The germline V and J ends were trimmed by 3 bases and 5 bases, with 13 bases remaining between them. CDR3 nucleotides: TGTGCCAGCAGTTTGGCCGGGAACTTTGAGACCCAGTACTTC. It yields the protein CASSLAGNFETQYF.

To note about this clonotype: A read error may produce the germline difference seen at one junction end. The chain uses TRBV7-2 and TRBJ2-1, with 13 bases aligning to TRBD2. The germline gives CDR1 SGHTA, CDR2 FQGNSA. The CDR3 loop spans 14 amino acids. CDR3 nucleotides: TGTGCCAGCACATCGGGACTAGCGGGAACAACGGTGATCTTC. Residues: CASTSGLAGTTVIF.